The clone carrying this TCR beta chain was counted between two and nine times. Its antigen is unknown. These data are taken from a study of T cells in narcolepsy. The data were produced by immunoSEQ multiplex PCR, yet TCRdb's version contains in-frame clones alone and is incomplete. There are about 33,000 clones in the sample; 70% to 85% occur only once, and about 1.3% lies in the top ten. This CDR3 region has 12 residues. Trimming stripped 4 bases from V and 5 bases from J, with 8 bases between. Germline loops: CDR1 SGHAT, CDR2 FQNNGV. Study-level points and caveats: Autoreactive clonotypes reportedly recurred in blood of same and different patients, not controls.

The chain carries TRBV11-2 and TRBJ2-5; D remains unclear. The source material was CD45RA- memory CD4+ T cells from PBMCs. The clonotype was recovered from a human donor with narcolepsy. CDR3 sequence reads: CASSSLRETQYF. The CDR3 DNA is TGTGCCAGCAGCTCCCTGAGGGAGACCCAGTACTTC.